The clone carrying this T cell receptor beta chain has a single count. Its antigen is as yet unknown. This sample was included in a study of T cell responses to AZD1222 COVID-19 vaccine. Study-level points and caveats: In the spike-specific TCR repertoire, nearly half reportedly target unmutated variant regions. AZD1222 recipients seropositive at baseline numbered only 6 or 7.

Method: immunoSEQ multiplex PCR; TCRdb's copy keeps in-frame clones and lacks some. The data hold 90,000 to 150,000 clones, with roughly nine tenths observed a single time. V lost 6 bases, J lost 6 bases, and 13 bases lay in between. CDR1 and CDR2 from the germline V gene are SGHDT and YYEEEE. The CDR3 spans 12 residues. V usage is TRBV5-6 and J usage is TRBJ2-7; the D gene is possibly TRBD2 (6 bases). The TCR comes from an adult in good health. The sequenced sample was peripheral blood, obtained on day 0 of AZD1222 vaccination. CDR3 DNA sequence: TGTGCCAGCACCTTTGAGGGAGGCGAGCAGTACTTC. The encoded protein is CASTFEGGEQYF.